The 5 T cell receptor beta chains given below trace back to one sample, sequenced in a study of metastatic and nonmetastatic thyroid tumors. No treatment of any kind had been given to any patient before thyroid surgery. MiXCR re-clonotyped the PCR reads for TCRdb. The top ten clones hold about 25% of a sample with 15,000 to 25,000 clones, approximately 35% of them seen once. The sample comprised tumor tissue. The receptors come from a female donor with papillary thyroid cancer or a benign thyroid nodule (not recorded which). Some clones in this sample may be carry-over from other donors' samples.

This clone occurred a few times. The chain recombines TRBV6-1 with TRBJ1-2; maybe TRBD1 (5 bases). The CDR3 has 13 residues. The germline gives CDR1 MNHNS, CDR2 SASEGT. Trimming left V 8 bases short and J 7 bases short, with 17 bases between. The CDR3 is CASVHQGWGGYTF. CDR3 DNA sequence: TGTGCCAGCGTGCACCAGGGATGGGGTGGCTACACCTTC.

The genes are TRBV11-2 and TRBJ2-7; D is unclear. This CDR3 comprises 14 residues. V was cut by 2 bases and J by 4 bases, with 12 bases left in between. Germline CDR1 and CDR2: SGHAT and FQNNGV. CDR3 bases: TGTGCCAGCAGCTTAAACCCCTTCGGGTACGAGCAGTACTTC. Residues: CASSLNPFGYEQYF.

CDR3 region: CASSFLGHNYGYTF. CDR3 DNA sequence: TGTGCCAGCAGCTTCTTAGGACACAACTATGGCTACACCTTC. The J gene is TRBJ1-2, the V gene TRBV5-8; D is perhaps TRBD1 (5 bases). Germline V CDR1 and CDR2: SGHTS, YDEGEE. This CDR3 has 14 amino acids. Trimming removed 2 bases at V and 2 bases at J, with 10 bases between.

The table lists this clone with a count of one. This chain uses TRBV18 with TRBJ2-7, with TRBD2 identical over 14 bases. The CDR3 has 17 amino acids. V trimming: 4 bases; J trimming: 4 bases; junction bases outside the gene matches: 9. Germline V gene lookup returns CDR1 KGHSH and CDR2 LQKENI. The CDR3 spells CASSLPGLAGASYEQYF. CDR3 sequence (DNA): TGTGCCAGCTCACTCCCGGGACTAGCGGGAGCCTCATACGAGCAGTACTTC.

The chain uses TRBV14 and TRBJ1-2; D is ambiguous. This CDR3 has 16 amino acids. V shed 0 bases and J shed 0 bases, with 11 bases lying between them. CDR1 is SGHDN, CDR2 FVKESK, per germline. The DNA for the CDR3 is TGTGCCAGCAGCCAAGAATTGGGCAGTACTAACTATGGCTACACCTTC. Translating gives CASSQELGSTNYGYTF.